These 21 T cell receptor beta chains were sequenced from one sample in a study of neurological immune-mediated disorders. Time point denoted: technical triplicate 2. TCRdb analysed the 5' RACE reads with MiXCR anew, one entry per CDR3 protein. The sample has about 59,000 distinct CDR3 sequences, around 24% seen once. Sequencing input: PBMCs. Receptor source: a man between 60 and 75 years old with HTLV-1-associated myelopathy (HAM/TSP).

The sample holds a few counts of this clonotype. J is TRBJ1-2 and V is TRBV15; D is uncertain. The CDR3 totals 15 residues. V shed 0 bases and J shed 2 bases, with 10 bases lying between them. Germline CDR1 LNHNV, CDR2 YYDKDF (reference sequence). The CDR3 DNA reads as TGTGCCACCAGCAGAGATTTAACAGCGAACTATGGCTACACCTTC. Its translation is CATSRDLTANYGYTF.

Regarding this clonotype: This clone may be a read error of a much larger clone one base away. This rearrangement joins TRBV12-3 or TRBV12-4 to TRBJ2-2; possible D gene TRBD2, 6 bases. The CDR3 consists of 14 residues. Written as DNA, the CDR3 is TGTGCCAGCAGTTTATCAGGGTCCGGCGGGGAGATGTTTTTT. It yields the protein CASSLSGSGGEMFF.

This chain uses TRBV28 with TRBJ2-7, with D maybe TRBD2 (5 bases). V was trimmed by 5 bases and J by 5 bases, leaving 13 bases between them. This CDR3 region has 13 residues. Germline CDR1 reads MDHEN; CDR2 reads SYDVKM. The CDR3 sequence is CASSLLGKNEQYF. CDR3 sequence (DNA): TGTGCCAGCAGTCTCCTCGGGAAAAACGAGCAGTACTTC.

This clonotype was detected ten times or more. The J gene is TRBJ2-4, the V gene TRBV15; 8 nucleotides match TRBD1. Germline V gives CDR1 LNHNV, CDR2 YYDKDF (reference sequence). This CDR3 has 16 residues. The V segment lost 1 base and the J segment 8 bases; nucleotides outside the gene matches: 10. In nucleotides, the CDR3 is TGTGCCACCAGCAGAGTTATCACAGGGGGTTCGGACATTCAGTACTTC. It is translated as CATSRVITGGSDIQYF.

The rearrangement links TRBV10-3 to TRBJ2-7; D is perhaps TRBD2 (5 bases). V lost 8 bases and J 4 bases, leaving 12 bases between the germline ends. The CDR3 runs to 12 residues. Germline V gene sequence: CDR1 ENHRY, CDR2 SYGVKD. In DNA form, the CDR3 reads TGTGCCATCGGGAGCATGGCTTACGAGCAGTACTTC. Protein product: CAIGSMAYEQYF.

The rearrangement uses TRBV24-1 and TRBJ2-1; D is uncertain. CDR1 is KGHDR, CDR2 SFDVKD, per germline. The CDR3 runs 13 residues. V was clipped by 7 bases and J by 2 bases, with 8 bases between them. The CDR3 is CATRDGPYNEQFF. The DNA for the CDR3 is TGTGCCACCAGGGACGGACCCTACAATGAGCAGTTCTTC.

The sample holds many counts of this clonotype. The chain carries TRBV29-1 and TRBJ1-4; D unclear. The CDR3 consists of 11 residues. Germline V gene data show CDR1 as SQVTM and CDR2 as ANQGSEA. V lost 6 bases, J lost 1 base, and 3 bases lay in between. The CDR3 sequence is CSVRTNEKLFF. CDR3 bases: TGCAGCGTACGAACTAATGAAAAACTGTTTTTT. Full variable domain (remainder filled in from reference TRBV29-1 and TRBJ1-4): SAVISQKPSRDICQRGTSLTIQCQVDSQVTMMFWYRQQPGQSLTLIATANQGSEATYESGFVIDKFPISRPNLTFSTLTVSNMSPEDSSIYLCSVRTNEKLFFGSGTQLSVL.

This clonotype came up many times. The rearrangement joins TRBV12-3 or TRBV12-4 to TRBJ2-2, with D tentatively TRBD2 (6 bases). This CDR3 region has 12 residues. V was clipped by 7 bases and J by 5 bases, with 8 bases between them. Here the CDR3 reads CASTGETGELFF. CDR3 coding DNA: TGTGCCAGCACGGGGGAAACCGGGGAGCTGTTTTTT.

The table lists this clonotype with many counts. The rearrangement joins TRBV5-5 to TRBJ2-2; D perhaps matches TRBD1 (6 bases). The CDR3 sequence is 16 residues long. The V and J ends lost 1 base and 2 bases respectively, with 12 bases between them. CDR1 SGHKS and CDR2 YYEKEE come from the germline V gene (reference sequence). The CDR3 coding sequence is TGTGCCAGCAGCTTGAAGGGGGAACTTAACACCGGGGAGCTGTTTTTT. This translates into CASSLKGELNTGELFF.

The sample holds a few counts of this clonotype. The chain uses TRBV5-5 and TRBJ2-1, with 9 bases lining up with TRBD1. Trimming at V came to 4 bases and at J to 12 bases, leaving 23 bases not matched to a gene. The CDR3 spans 18 residues. The germline gives CDR1 SGHKS, CDR2 YYEKEE (reference sequence). In nucleotides, the CDR3 is TGTGCCAGCAGCGGAGGACAGGGGCTGGCGGAGGCCCTCAAGGTGCAGTTCTTC. As protein: CASSGGQGLAEALKVQFF.

This clonotype has ten or more counts. The chain uses TRBV20-1 and TRBJ1-5; 11 nucleotides agree with TRBD1. CDR3 length equals 17 residues. Germline V gives CDR1 DFQATT, CDR2 SNEGSKA (reference sequence). The V segment lost 0 bases and the J segment 6 bases; nucleotides outside the gene matches: 10. The chain's CDR3 is CSARDPSGQGGGQPQHF. CDR3 DNA: TGCAGTGCTAGAGATCCCTCGGGACAGGGGGGAGGTCAGCCCCAGCATTTT.

The chain has TRBV12-3 or TRBV12-4 and TRBJ2-7; maybe TRBD1 (6 bases). V was cut by 3 bases and J by 5 bases, with 11 bases left in between. The CDR3 has 13 residues. The CDR3 spells CASSFSTGNEQYF. CDR3 in DNA: TGTGCCAGCAGTTTTAGTACAGGGAACGAGCAGTACTTC.

This clonotype came up a few times. The chain uses TRBV7-3 and TRBJ2-6, with D unresolved. Per germline, CDR1 SGHTA and CDR2 FQGTGA. This CDR3 is 14 amino acids long. Trimming left V 5 bases short and J 0 bases short, with 5 bases between. The CDR3 DNA sequence: TGTGCCAGCAGCCTCTACTCTGGGGCCAACGTCCTGACTTTC. Translated, it gives CASSLYSGANVLTF.

The genes are TRBV6-6 and TRBJ2-2, with D hard to call. CDR1 is MNHNY and CDR2 is SVGAGI in the germline V gene (reference sequence). There are 15 residues in the CDR3. Trimming removed 5 bases from V and 0 bases from J, with 10 bases in between. CDR3 loop: CASSPRITNTGELFF. In DNA form, the CDR3 reads TGTGCCAGCAGTCCCAGGATCACGAACACCGGGGAGCTGTTTTTT.

Points on this clonotype: This may stem from a read error, because a much larger clone lies one nucleotide away. The rearrangement links TRBV3-1 to TRBJ2-7; D is uncertain. The CDR3 has 12 residues. Germline lookup yields CDR1 LGHDT and CDR2 YNNKEL (reference sequence). V lost 7 bases to trimming and J lost 3 bases, with 10 bases between them. CDR3 sequence reads: CASIRDLYEQYF. In DNA form, the CDR3 reads TGTGCCAGCATCCGAGACCTCTACGAGCAGTACTTC.

The chain employs TRBV6-6 and TRBJ2-1; tentatively, D is TRBD2 (5 bases). This CDR3 is 16 amino acids long. Trimming left V 6 bases short and J 2 bases short, with 17 bases between. Looked up from germline, CDR1 is MNHNY and CDR2 is SVGAGI (reference sequence). The CDR3 spells CASSPPGGLTYNEQFF. CDR3 coding DNA: TGTGCCAGCAGCCCCCCGGGCGGGTTAACCTACAATGAGCAGTTCTTC.

This clonotype was seen at least ten times. The rearrangement uses TRBV27 and TRBJ1-2; a weak D match, TRBD1 (6 bases). V shed 4 bases and J shed 4 bases, with 19 bases lying between them. Germline V gene sequence: CDR1 MNHEY, CDR2 SMNVEV (reference sequence). The length of the CDR3 is 16 residues. The CDR3 sequence: CASSSRGGDVSYGYTF. The CDR3 DNA reads TGTGCCAGCAGTTCCAGGGGCGGGGACGTTAGCTATGGCTACACCTTC.

This clonotype has a count of ten or more. V is TRBV3-1 and J is TRBJ2-7; 7 positions agree with TRBD2. The CDR3 is made up of 14 amino acids. V lost 5 bases, J lost 4 bases, and 8 bases stayed unmatched. CDR1 and CDR2 (germline): LGHDT, YNNKEL (reference sequence). In DNA form, the CDR3 reads TGTGCCAGCAGCGTGGGGGAGGGCTCGTACGAGCAGTACTTC. Protein: CASSVGEGSYEQYF.

This clonotype appeared many times. The chain carries TRBV12-3 or TRBV12-4 and TRBJ2-3, with 13 bases aligning to TRBD2. J lost 5 bases, V lost 5 bases, and 4 bases had no gene match. The CDR3 totals 15 residues. The chain's CDR3 is CASSRTSGSGDTQYF. The CDR3 DNA follows: TGTGCCAGCAGTCGGACTAGCGGGAGTGGAGATACGCAGTATTTT.

This clonotype appeared many times. The chain combines TRBV9 with TRBJ2-1; the D gene is possibly TRBD1 (6 bases). The CDR3 runs to 15 residues. CDR1 is SGDLS and CDR2 is YYNGEE in the germline V gene. V was trimmed by 3 bases and J by 10 bases, leaving 20 bases between them. The CDR3 spells CASSEHTTGGGEQFF. CDR3 in DNA: TGTGCCAGCAGCGAGCACACGACTGGGGGCGGCGAGCAGTTCTTC.

In this sample, this clonotype turned up many times. The V call is TRBV7-9, the J call TRBJ1-2; possible D gene TRBD1, 5 bases. The V and J ends lost 1 base and 13 bases respectively, with 16 bases between them. CDR3 length: 13 amino acids. From germline, CDR1 is SEHNR and CDR2 FQNEAQ (reference sequence). CDR3 sequence reads: CASSLDSDTLGTF. The CDR3 DNA reads as TGTGCCAGCAGCTTAGATTCGGACACCCTCGGCACCTTC.